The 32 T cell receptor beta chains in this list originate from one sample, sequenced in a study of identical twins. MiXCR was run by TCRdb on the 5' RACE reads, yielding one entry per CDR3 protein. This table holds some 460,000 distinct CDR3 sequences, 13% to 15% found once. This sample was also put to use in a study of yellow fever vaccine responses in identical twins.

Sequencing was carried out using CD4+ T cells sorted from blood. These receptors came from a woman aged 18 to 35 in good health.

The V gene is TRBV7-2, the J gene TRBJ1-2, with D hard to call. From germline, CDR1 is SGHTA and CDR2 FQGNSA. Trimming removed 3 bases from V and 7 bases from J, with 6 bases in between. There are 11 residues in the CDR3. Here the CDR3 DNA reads TGTGCCAGCAGCTTGGTAGCTGGCTACACCTTC. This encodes CASSLVAGYTF.

The CDR3 DNA sequence: TGCAGTGCTCCCAGCGGCCCGAGGACGCAGTATTTT. This sequence encodes CSAPSGPRTQYF. V and J are TRBV20-1 and TRBJ2-3, with D possibly TRBD2 on 5 matching bases. Trimming took off 5 bases at V and 9 bases at J, with 15 bases between the two ends. Looked up from germline, CDR1 is DFQATT and CDR2 is SNEGSKA (reference sequence). The CDR3 length is 12 residues.

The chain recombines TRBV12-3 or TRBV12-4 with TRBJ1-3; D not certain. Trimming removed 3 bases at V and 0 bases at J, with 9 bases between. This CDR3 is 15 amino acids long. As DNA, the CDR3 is TGTGCCAGCAGTTTTTACCGTACCTCTGGAAACACCATATATTTT. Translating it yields CASSFYRTSGNTIYF.

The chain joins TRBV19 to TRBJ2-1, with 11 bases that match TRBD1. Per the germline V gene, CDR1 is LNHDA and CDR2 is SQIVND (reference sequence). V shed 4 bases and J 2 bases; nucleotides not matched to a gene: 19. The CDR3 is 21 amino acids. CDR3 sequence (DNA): TGTGCCAGTAGTAGGGTAGTGGACAGGGGGCGAAGTGCGTGGACCTACAATGAGCAGTTCTTC. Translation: CASSRVVDRGRSAWTYNEQFF.

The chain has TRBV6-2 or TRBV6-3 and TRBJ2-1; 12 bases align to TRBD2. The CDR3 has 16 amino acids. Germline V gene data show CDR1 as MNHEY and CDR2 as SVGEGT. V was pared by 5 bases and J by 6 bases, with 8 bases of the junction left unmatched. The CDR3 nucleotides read TGTGCCAGCAGTGCTACCGGGACTAGCGGGCTCAATGAGCAGTTCTTC. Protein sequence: CASSATGTSGLNEQFF.

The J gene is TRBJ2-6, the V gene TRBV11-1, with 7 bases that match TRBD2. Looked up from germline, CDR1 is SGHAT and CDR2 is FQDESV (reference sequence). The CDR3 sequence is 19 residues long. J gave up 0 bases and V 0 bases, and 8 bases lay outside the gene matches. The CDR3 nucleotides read TGTGCCAGCAGCTTAGCCTTGGGAGGGACGGGCTCTGGGGCCAACGTCCTGACTTTC. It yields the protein CASSLALGGTGSGANVLTF.

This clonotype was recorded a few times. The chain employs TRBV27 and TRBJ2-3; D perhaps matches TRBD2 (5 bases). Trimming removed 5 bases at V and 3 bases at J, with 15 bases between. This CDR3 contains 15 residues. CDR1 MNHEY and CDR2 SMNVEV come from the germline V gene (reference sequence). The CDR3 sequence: CASSRTRVGTDTQYF. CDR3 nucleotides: TGTGCCAGCAGTCGAACTAGGGTAGGGACAGATACGCAGTATTTT.

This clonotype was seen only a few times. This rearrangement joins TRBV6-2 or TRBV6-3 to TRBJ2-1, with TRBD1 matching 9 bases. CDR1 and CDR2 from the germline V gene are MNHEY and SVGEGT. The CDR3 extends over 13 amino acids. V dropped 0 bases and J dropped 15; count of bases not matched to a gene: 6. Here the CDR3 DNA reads TGTGCCAGCAGTTACTCGGACAGGGGTTTTTGGTTCTTC. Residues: CASSYSDRGFWFF.

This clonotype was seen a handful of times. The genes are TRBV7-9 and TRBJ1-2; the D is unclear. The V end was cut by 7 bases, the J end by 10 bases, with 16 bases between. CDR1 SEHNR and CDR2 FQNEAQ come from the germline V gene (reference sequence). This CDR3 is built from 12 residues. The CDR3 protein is CASTLSGPHYTF. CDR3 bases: TGTGCCAGCACTTTATCTGGGCCTCACTACACCTTC. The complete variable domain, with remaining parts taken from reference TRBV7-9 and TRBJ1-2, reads DTGVSQNPRHKITKRGQNVTFRCDPISEHNRLYWYRQTLGQGPEFLTYFQNEAQLEKSRLLSDRFSAERPKGSFSTLEIQRTEQGDSAMYLCASTLSGPHYTFGSGTRLTVV.

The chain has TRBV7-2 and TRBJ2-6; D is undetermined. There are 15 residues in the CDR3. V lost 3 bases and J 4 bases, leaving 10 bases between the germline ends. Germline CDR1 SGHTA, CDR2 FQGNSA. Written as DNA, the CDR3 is TGTGCCAGCAGCTTGGGGATTACCGGGGCCAACGTCCTGACTTTC. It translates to CASSLGITGANVLTF. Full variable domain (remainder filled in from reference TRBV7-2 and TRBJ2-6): GAGVSQSPSNKVTEKGKDVELRCDPISGHTALYWYRQSLGQGLEFLIYFQGNSAPDKSGLPSDRFSAERTGGSVSTLTIQRTQQEDSAVYLCASSLGITGANVLTFGAGSRLTVL.

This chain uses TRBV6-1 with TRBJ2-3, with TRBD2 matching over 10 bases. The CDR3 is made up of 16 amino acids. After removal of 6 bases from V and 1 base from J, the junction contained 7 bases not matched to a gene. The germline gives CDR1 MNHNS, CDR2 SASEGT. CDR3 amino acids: CASRPLAGRRTDTQYF. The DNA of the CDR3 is TGTGCCAGCAGACCACTAGCGGGACGCCGCACAGATACGCAGTATTTT.

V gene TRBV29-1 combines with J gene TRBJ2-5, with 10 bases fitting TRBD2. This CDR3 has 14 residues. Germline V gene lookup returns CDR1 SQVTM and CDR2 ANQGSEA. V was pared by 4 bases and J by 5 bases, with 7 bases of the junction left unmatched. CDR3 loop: CSVAASGGLETQYF. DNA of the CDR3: TGCAGCGTTGCGGCTAGCGGGGGCCTTGAGACCCAGTACTTC.

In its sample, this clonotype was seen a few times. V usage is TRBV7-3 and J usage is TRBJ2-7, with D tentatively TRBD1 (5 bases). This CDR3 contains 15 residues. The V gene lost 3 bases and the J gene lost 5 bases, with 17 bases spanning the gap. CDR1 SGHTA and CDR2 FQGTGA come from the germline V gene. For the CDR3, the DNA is TGTGCCAGCAGCTTGAATGGTCAGGGATACAACGAGCAGTACTTC. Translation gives CASSLNGQGYNEQYF.

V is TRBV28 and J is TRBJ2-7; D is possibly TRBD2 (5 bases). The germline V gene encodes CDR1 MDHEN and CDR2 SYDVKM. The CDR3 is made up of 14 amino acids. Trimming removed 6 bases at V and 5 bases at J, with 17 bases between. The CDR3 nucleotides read TGTGCCAGCAGCCCAAGAGGAGGCCTGGACGAGCAGTACTTC. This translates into CASSPRGGLDEQYF.

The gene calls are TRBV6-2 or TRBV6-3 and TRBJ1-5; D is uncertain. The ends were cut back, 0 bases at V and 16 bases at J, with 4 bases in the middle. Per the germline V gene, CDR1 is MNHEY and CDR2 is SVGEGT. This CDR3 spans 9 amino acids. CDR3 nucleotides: TGTGCCAGCAGTTACTCTAATCATTTT. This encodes CASSYSNHF.

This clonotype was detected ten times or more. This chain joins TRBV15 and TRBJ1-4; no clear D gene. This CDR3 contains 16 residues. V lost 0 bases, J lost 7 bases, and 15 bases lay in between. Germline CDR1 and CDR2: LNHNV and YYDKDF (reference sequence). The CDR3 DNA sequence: TGTGCCACCAGCAGAGATCCGAGAACAGTAGGTGAAAAACTGTTTTTT. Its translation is CATSRDPRTVGEKLFF. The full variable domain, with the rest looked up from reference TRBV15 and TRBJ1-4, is DAMVIQNPRYQVTQFGKPVTLSCSQTLNHNVMYWYQQKSSQAPKLLFHYYDKDFNNEADTPDNFQSRRPNTSFCFLDIRSPGLGDTAMYLCATSRDPRTVGEKLFFGSGTQLSVL.

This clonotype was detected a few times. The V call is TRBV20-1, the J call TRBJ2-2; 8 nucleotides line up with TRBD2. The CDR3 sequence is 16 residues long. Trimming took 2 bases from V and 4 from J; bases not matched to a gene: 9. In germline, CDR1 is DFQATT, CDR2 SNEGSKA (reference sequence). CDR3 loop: CSARPRRLAGTGELFF. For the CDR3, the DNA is TGCAGTGCTAGACCGCGGAGGCTAGCGGGCACCGGGGAGCTGTTTTTT.

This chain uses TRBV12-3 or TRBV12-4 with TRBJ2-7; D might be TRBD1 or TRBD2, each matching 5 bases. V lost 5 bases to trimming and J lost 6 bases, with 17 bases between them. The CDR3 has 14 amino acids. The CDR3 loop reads CASSPPGDLREQYF. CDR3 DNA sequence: TGTGCCAGCAGTCCACCCGGGGACCTGCGCGAGCAGTACTTC.

The CDR3 is CASGLVSEDRGSNEQYF. The CDR3 DNA is TGTGCTAGTGGTTTGGTATCTGAAGACAGGGGGAGTAACGAGCAGTACTTC. The chain combines TRBV12-5 with TRBJ2-7; 9 bases match TRBD1. The CDR3 contains 17 residues. The V segment lost 0 bases and the J segment 5 bases; nucleotides outside the gene matches: 11. Germline V gene sequence: CDR1 LGHNT, CDR2 FRNRAP.

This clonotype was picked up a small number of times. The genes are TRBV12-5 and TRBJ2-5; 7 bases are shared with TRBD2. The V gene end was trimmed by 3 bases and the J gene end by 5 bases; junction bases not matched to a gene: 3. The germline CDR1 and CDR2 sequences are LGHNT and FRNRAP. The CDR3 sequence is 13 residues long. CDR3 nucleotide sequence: TGTGCTAGTGGTTTTTTCGGGGGGGAGACCCAGTACTTC. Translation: CASGFFGGETQYF.

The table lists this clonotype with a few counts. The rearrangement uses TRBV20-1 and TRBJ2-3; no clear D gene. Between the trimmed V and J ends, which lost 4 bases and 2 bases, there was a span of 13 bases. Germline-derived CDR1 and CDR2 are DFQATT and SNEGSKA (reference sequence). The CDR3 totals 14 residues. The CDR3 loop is CSANLPINTDTQYF. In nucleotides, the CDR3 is TGCAGTGCTAATCTCCCCATCAACACAGATACGCAGTATTTT.

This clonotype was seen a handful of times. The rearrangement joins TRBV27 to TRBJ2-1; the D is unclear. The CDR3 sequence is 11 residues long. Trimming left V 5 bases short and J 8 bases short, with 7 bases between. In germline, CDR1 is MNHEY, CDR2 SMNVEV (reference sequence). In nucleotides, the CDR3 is TGTGCCAGCAGTACCCTCCATGAGCAGTTCTTC. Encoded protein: CASSTLHEQFF.

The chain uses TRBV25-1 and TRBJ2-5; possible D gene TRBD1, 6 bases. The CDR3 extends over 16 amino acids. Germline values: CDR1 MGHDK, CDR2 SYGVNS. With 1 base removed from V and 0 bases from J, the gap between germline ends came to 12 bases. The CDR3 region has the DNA TGTGCCAGCAGTGAATTGGGAGACAGGTACCAAGAGACCCAGTACTTC. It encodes CASSELGDRYQETQYF.

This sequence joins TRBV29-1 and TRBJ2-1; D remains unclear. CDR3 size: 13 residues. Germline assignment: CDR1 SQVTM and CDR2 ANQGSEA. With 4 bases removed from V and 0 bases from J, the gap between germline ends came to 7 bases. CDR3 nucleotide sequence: TGCAGCGTTGTCGGCGGCTCCTACAATGAGCAGTTCTTC. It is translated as CSVVGGSYNEQFF.

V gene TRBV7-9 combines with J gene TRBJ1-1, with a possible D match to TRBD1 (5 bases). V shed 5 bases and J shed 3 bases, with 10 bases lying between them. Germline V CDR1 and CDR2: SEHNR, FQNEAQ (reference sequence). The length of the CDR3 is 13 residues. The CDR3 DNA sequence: TGTGCCAGCAGCGATTTGGGGGACACTGAAGCTTTCTTT. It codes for CASSDLGDTEAFF.

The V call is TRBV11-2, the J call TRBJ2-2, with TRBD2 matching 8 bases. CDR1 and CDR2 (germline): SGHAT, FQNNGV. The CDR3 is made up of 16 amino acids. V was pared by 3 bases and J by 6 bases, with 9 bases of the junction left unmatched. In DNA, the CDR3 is TGTGCCAGCAGCTTTGTCGGGGGGGCCATTCCCGGGGAGCTGTTTTTT. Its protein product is CASSFVGGAIPGELFF. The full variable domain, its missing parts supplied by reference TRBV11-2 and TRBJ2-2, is EAGVAQSPRYKIIEKRQSVAFWCNPISGHATLYWYQQILGQGPKLLIQFQNNGVVDDSQLPKDRFSAERLKGVDSTLKIQPAKLEDSAVYLCASSFVGGAIPGELFFGEGSRLTVL.

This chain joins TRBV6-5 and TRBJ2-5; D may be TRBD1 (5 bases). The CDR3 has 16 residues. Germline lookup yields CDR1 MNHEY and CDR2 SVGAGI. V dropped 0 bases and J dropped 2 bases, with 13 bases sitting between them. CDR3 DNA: TGTGCCAGCAGTTACTCTTGGCAGGGAACTCAAGAGACCCAGTACTTC. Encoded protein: CASSYSWQGTQETQYF.

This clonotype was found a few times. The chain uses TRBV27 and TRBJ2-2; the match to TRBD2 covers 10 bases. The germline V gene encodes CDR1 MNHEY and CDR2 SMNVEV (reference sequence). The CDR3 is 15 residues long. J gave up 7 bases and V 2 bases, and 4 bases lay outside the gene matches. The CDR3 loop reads CASSLLAGVLGELFF. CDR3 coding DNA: TGTGCCAGCAGTTTACTAGCGGGAGTCCTCGGGGAGCTGTTTTTT.

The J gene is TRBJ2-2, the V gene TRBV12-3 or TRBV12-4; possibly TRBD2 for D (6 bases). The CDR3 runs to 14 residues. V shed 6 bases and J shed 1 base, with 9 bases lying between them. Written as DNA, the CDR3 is TGTGCCAGCAGGCGGGACGGGAACACCGGGGAGCTGTTTTTT. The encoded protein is CASRRDGNTGELFF.

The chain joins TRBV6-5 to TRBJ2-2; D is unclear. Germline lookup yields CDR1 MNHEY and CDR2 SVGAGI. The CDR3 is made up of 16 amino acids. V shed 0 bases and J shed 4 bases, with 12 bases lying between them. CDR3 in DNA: TGTGCCAGCAGTTACTCGACCCCGACGGGCACCGGGGAGCTGTTTTTT. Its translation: CASSYSTPTGTGELFF.

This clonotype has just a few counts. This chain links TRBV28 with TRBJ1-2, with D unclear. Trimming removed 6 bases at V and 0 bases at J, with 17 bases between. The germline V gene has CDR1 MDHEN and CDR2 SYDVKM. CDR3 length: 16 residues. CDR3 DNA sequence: TGTGCCAGCAGCCCCTTATTTCCAAAGCCTAACTATGGCTACACCTTC. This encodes CASSPLFPKPNYGYTF.

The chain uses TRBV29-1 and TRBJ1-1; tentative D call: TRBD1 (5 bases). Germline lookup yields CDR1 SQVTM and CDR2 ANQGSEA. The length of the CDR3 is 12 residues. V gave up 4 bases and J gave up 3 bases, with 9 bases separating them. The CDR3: CSVARVDTEAFF. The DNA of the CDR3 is TGCAGCGTTGCCAGGGTTGACACTGAAGCTTTCTTT.